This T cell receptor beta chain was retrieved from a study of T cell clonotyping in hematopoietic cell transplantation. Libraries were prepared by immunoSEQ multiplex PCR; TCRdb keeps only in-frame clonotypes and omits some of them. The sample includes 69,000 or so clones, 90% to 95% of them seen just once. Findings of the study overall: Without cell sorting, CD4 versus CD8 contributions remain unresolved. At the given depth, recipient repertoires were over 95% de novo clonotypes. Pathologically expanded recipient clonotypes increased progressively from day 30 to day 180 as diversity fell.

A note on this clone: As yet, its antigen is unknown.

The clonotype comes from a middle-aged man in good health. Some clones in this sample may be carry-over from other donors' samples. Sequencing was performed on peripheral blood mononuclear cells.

The CDR3 sequence: CASSQVGGGSNQPQHF. In DNA, the CDR3 is TGTGCCAGCAGCCAAGTGGGTGGGGGGAGCAATCAGCCCCAGCATTTT. The chain has TRBV4-2 and TRBJ1-5; TRBD1 is a possible D gene (5 bases). The germline V gene encodes CDR1 LGHNA and CDR2 YNFKEQ. CDR3 length: 16 residues. Trimming took 1 base from V and 1 from J, leaving 11 bases between them.